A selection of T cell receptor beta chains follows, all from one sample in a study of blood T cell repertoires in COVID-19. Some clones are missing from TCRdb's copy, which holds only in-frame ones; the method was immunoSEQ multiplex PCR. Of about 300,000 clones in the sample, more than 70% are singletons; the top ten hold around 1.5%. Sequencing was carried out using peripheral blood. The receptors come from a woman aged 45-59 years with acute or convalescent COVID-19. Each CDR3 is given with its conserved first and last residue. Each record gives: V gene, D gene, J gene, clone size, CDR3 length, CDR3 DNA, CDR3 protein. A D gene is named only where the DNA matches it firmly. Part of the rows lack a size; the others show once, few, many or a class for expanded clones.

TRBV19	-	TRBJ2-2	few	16	TGTGCCAGTAGTATAGAAAGTAGCATCAACACCGGGGAGCTGTTTTTT	CASSIESSINTGELFF
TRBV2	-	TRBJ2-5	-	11	TGTGCCAGCAGTCTGCAAGAGACCCAGTACTTC	CASSLQETQYF
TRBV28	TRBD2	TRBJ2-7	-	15	TGTGCCAGCCGCAGTACTAGCGGGAGTTTGTACGAGCAGTACTTC	CASRSTSGSLYEQYF
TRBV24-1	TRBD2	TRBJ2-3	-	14	TGTGCCACCAGTGAAGGGACTAACGCAGATACGCAGTATTTT	CATSEGTNADTQYF
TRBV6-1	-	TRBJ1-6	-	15	TGTGCCAGCAGTGAAGGGAGGGGTTTAGGGTCACCCCTCCACTTT	CASSEGRGLGSPLHF
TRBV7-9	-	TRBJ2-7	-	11	TGTGCCAGCAGCCCCGAGAGGGAGCAGTACTTC	CASSPEREQYF
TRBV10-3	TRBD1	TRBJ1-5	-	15	TGTGCCATCAGTTCCGGGACAGGGGACAATCAGCCCCAGCATTTT	CAISSGTGDNQPQHF
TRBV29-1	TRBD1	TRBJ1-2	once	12	TGCAGCGTTGAGACAGGGATTTATGGCTACACCTTC	CSVETGIYGYTF
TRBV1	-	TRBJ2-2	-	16	TGCACCAGCAGCCAAGAACTCAGGGCTGTCACCGGGGAGCTGTTTTTT	CTSSQELRAVTGELFF
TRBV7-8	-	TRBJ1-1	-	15	TGTGCCAGCAGCCTAATACTACAGGGTAGGGCTGAAGCTTTCTTT	CASSLILQGRAEAFF
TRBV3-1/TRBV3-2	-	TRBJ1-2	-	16	TGTGCCAGCAGCCAGTTGGGCGCAGGGGACAACTATGGCTACACCTTC	CASSQLGAGDNYGYTF
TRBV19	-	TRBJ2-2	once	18	TGTGCCAGTAGTATCGGTCTAGCGCAGCCCTCGGACACCGGGGAGCTGTTTTTT	CASSIGLAQPSDTGELFF
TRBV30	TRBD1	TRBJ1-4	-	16	TGTGCCTGGACCAAGCCGGGCAGGGGGAGCGGTGAAAAACTGTTTTTT	CAWTKPGRGSGEKLFF
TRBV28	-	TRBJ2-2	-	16	TGTGCCAGCAGTTTCCTCGTCCCTGAGGAGGGCCGGGGAGCTGTTTTT	CASSFLVPEEGRGAVF
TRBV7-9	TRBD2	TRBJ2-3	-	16	TGTGCCAGCAGCTTAGCTATTAGCGGGCTCACAGATACGCAGTATTTT	CASSLAISGLTDTQYF
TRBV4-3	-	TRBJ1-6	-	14	TGCGCCAGCAGCCAGGACAGCGATAATTCACCCCTCCACTTT	CASSQDSDNSPLHF
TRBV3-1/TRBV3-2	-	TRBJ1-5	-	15	TGTGCCAGCAGCCAAGGAGCACCCCTGAATCAGCCCCAGCATTTT	CASSQGAPLNQPQHF
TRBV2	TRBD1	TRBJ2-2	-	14	TGTGCCAGCACTGGACAGGGGTCCGCCGGGGAGCTGTTTTTT	CASTGQGSAGELFF